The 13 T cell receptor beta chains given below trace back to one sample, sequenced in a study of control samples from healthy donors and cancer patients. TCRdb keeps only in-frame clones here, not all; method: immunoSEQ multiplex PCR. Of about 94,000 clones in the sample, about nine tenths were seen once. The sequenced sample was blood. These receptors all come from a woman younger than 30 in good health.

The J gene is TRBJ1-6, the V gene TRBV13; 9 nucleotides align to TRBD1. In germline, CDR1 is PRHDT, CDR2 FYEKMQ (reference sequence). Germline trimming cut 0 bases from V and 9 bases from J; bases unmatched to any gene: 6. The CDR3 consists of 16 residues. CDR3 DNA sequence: TGTGCCAGCAGCTTAGGCGGACAGGGGAGAAGTTCACCCCTCCACTTT. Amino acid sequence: CASSLGGQGRSSPLHF.

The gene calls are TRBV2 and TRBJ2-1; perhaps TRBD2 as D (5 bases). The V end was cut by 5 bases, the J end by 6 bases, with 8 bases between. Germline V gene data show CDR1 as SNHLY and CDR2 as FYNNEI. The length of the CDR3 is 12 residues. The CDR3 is CASSMGSNEQFF. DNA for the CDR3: TGTGCCAGCAGTATGGGGAGCAATGAGCAGTTCTTC.

CDR3 sequence reads: CSASIGTAYGYTF. CDR3 coding DNA: TGCAGTGCTAGTATCGGGACCGCCTATGGCTACACCTTC. The chain carries TRBV20-1 and TRBJ1-2; D is perhaps TRBD1 (5 bases). Germline V gene sequence: CDR1 DFQATT, CDR2 SNEGSKA (reference sequence). Trimming took off 3 bases at V and 4 bases at J, with 12 bases between the two ends. The CDR3 is made up of 13 amino acids.

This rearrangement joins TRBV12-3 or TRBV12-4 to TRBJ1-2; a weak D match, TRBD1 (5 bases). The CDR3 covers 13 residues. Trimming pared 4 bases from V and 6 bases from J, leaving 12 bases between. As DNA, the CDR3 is TGTGCCAGCAGTTGGGGCCGAGGGGATGGCTACACCTTC. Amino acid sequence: CASSWGRGDGYTF.

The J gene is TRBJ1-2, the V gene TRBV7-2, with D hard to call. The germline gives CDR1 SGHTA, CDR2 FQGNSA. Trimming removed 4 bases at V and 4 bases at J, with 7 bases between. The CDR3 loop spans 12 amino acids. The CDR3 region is CASSWSVYGYTF. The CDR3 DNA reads TGTGCCAGCAGCTGGTCGGTCTATGGCTACACCTTC.

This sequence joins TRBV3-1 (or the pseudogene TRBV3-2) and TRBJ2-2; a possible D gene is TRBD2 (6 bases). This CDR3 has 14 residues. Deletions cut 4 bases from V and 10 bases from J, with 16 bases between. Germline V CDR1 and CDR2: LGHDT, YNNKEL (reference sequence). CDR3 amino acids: CASSRDGGVMELFF. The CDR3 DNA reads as TGTGCCAGCAGCCGGGACGGGGGTGTCATGGAGCTGTTTTTT.

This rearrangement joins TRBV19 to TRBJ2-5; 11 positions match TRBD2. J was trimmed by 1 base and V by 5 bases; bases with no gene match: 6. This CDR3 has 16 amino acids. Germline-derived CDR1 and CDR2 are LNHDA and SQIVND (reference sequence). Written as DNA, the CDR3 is TGTGCCAGTAGTGTATCACTAGCGGGGGTCCAAGAGACCCAGTACTTC. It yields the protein CASSVSLAGVQETQYF.

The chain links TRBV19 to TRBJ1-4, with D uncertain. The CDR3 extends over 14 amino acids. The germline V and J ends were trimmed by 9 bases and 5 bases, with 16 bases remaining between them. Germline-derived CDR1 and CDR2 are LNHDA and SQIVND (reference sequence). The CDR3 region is CASGPAQYNEKLFF. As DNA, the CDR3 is TGTGCCAGCGGGCCCGCCCAGTACAATGAAAAACTGTTTTTT.

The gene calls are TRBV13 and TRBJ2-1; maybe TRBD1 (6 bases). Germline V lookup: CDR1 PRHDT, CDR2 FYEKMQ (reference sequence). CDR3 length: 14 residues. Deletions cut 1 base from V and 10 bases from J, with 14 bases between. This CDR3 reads CASSLENRVNEQFF. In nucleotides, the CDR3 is TGTGCCAGCAGCTTAGAAAACAGGGTCAACGAGCAGTTCTTC.

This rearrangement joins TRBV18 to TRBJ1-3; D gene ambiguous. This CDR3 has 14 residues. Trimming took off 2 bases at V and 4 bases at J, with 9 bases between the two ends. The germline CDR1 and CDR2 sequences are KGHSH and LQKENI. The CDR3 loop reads CASSPSAAGNTIYF. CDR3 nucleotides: TGTGCCAGCTCACCATCAGCTGCCGGAAACACCATATATTTT.

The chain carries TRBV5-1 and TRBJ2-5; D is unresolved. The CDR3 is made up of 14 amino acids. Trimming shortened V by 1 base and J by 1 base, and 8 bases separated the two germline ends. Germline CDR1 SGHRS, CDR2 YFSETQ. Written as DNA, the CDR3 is TGCGCCAGCAGCTTGCGAAGTCCCCAAGAGACCCAGTACTTC. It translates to CASSLRSPQETQYF.

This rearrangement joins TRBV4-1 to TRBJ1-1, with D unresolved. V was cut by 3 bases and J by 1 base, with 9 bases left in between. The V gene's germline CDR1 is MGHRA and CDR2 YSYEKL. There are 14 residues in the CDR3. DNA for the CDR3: TGCGCCAGCAGCCAGACTGAGGAGAACACTGAAGCTTTCTTT. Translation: CASSQTEENTEAFF.

The CDR3 region has the DNA TGCGCCAGCAGCCTTCACGTAGAGGGGGAATTAGCCAAAAACATTCAGTACTTC. Translating it yields CASSLHVEGELAKNIQYF. The gene calls are TRBV4-1 and TRBJ2-4, with D possibly being TRBD1 (6 bases). The germline V gene encodes CDR1 MGHRA and CDR2 YSYEKL. The germline V and J ends were trimmed by 4 bases and 0 bases, with 19 bases remaining between them. The CDR3 is 18 residues long.